This T cell receptor beta chain was retrieved from a study of cytomegalovirus exposure and HLA in healthy donors. Primers for the PCR totalled 60 Vbeta and 13 Jbeta. Produced via immunoSEQ multiplex PCR; TCRdb's table is partial and in-frame only. The data hold approximately 150,000 clones, with roughly 77% observed a single time. This clone has a count of ten or more. Its specificity is unknown. Trimming left V 9 bases short and J 0 bases short, with 14 bases between. This CDR3 is 14 amino acids long. Looked up from germline, CDR1 is LNHDA and CDR2 is SQIVND (reference sequence). Overall study results and limits: Both high specificity and high sensitivity reportedly marked the classifier's diagnosis of cytomegalovirus status.

Sequencing was done on a sample of PBMCs. V usage is TRBV19 and J usage is TRBJ1-1, with D possibly being TRBD1 (5 bases). The TCR originated in a middle-aged woman in good health and CMV-seropositive. CDR3 sequence: CASWQGSMNTEAFF. The CDR3 DNA follows: TGTGCCAGCTGGCAGGGATCGATGAACACTGAAGCTTTCTTT.